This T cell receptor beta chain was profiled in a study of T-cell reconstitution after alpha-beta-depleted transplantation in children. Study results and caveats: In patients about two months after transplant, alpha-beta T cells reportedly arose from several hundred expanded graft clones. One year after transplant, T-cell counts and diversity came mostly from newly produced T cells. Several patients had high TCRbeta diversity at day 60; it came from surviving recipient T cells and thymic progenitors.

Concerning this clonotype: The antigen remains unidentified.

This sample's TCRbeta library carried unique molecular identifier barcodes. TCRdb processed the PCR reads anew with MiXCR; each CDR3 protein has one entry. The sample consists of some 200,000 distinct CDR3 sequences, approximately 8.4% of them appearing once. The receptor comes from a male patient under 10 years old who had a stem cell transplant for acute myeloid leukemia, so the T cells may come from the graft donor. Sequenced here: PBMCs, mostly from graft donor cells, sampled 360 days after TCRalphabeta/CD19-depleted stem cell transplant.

CDR3 in amino acids: CSALAGGREVETQYF. The CDR3 bases are TGCAGTGCCTTGGCGGGGGGGCGGGAGGTAGAGACCCAGTACTTC. V usage is TRBV20-1 and J usage is TRBJ2-5; TRBD2 agrees at 9 bases. This CDR3 has 15 residues. The V and J ends lost 6 bases and 4 bases, in that order; junction bases with no gene match: 12. Germline V gene data show CDR1 as DFQATT and CDR2 as SNEGSKA (reference sequence).